The T cell receptor beta chain under discussion was sequenced for a study of blood T cell repertoires in COVID-19. Overall study context: There were acute and convalescent COVID-19 samples, and they came from the United States, Italy and Spain.

The V gene's germline CDR1 is SGDLS and CDR2 YYNGEE. J was trimmed by 7 bases and V by 2 bases; bases with no gene match: 5. There are 13 residues in the CDR3. Profiled with immunoSEQ multiplex PCR; TCRdb holds only in-frame clones, not every one. The data contain a few hundred thousand clones, 75% to 90% of them singletons. Sequenced material: peripheral blood. This clonotype originated in a middle-aged woman with acute or convalescent COVID-19. The chain joins TRBV9 to TRBJ1-2; 7 bases agree with TRBD1. The CDR3, as DNA: TGTGCCAGCAGCGTCACGTCAGGGGGTGGCTACACCTTC. It yields the protein CASSVTSGGGYTF.